The 8 T cell receptor beta chains below were found in one sample sequenced in a study of CD8 T cells in ankylosing spondylitis. TCRdb used MiXCR to reprocess the 5' RACE reads, holding one entry per CDR3 protein. The table has about 96,000 distinct CDR3 sequences, 7.5% to 9% seen once. Specimen: blood, either unsorted or a sorted T cell fraction (not recorded which). The receptors stem from a male donor with ankylosing spondylitis or in good health (not recorded which).

This clonotype was recorded many times. The chain combines TRBV15 with TRBJ2-3; a weak D match, TRBD2 (7 bases). This CDR3 region has 15 residues. Looked up from germline, CDR1 is LNHNV and CDR2 is YYDKDF (reference sequence). Between the trimmed V and J ends, which lost 4 bases and 4 bases, there was a span of 15 bases. DNA of the CDR3: TGTGCCACCAGCATCTGGGGGGGGCTGCCAGATACGCAGTATTTT. As protein: CATSIWGGLPDTQYF.

This clonotype was seen at least ten times. The gene calls are TRBV20-1 and TRBJ2-3; D unclear. CDR3 length: 12 amino acids. V lost 1 base, J lost 7 bases, and 9 bases lay in between. CDR1 and CDR2 from the germline V gene are DFQATT and SNEGSKA (reference sequence). In nucleotides, the CDR3 is TGCAGTGCTAGAGTTGTTGGAAATACGCAGTATTTT. As protein: CSARVVGNTQYF.

Many counts were recorded for this clonotype. The rearrangement joins TRBV12-3 or TRBV12-4 to TRBJ2-2; D call uncertain. The CDR3 is 14 amino acids. V lost 2 bases and J lost 5, with 9 bases in between. CDR3 in amino acids: CASSLSPGTGELFF. In nucleotides, the CDR3 is TGTGCCAGCAGTTTAAGCCCGGGTACCGGGGAGCTGTTTTTT.

The sample holds many counts of this clonotype. The V gene is TRBV28, the J gene TRBJ1-1; D uncertain. This CDR3 spans 11 amino acids. The germline gives CDR1 MDHEN, CDR2 SYDVKM. V shed 7 bases and J shed 1 base, with 4 bases lying between them. The CDR3 DNA reads TGTGCCAGCATGGGGAACACTGAAGCTTTCTTT. Its protein product is CASMGNTEAFF.

At least ten counts were recorded for this clonotype. V and J are TRBV10-3 and TRBJ2-5, with D uncertain. The germline gives CDR1 ENHRY, CDR2 SYGVKD. The ends were cut back, 0 bases at V and 7 bases at J, with 6 bases in the middle. This CDR3 has 12 residues. CDR3: CAISESMGTQYF. The CDR3 DNA follows: TGTGCCATCAGTGAGTCGATGGGGACCCAGTACTTC.

This clonotype was recorded many times. This chain connects TRBV12-3 or TRBV12-4 to TRBJ1-5, with 7 bases fitting TRBD1. The CDR3 length is 15 residues. The J segment lost 3 bases and the V segment lost 5 bases, leaving 7 bases of the junction unmatched. This CDR3 reads CASSPGDSSNQPQHF. CDR3 DNA sequence: TGTGCCAGCAGTCCGGGGGACAGTTCCAATCAGCCCCAGCATTTT.

This clonotype was detected only a few times. The chain combines TRBV28 with TRBJ2-5; possible D gene TRBD1, 5 bases. CDR1 is MDHEN and CDR2 is SYDVKM in the germline V gene. Trimming cost V 7 bases and J 4 bases, with 19 bases left between them. The CDR3 extends over 15 amino acids. CDR3 amino acids: CASTSRTRWGETQYF. The DNA of the CDR3 is TGTGCCAGCACCTCAAGGACAAGGTGGGGAGAGACCCAGTACTTC.

This clonotype was counted at least ten times. The CDR3 loop reads CASSLDGSSYGYTF. In nucleotides, the CDR3 is TGTGCCAGCAGCTTAGACGGGTCTAGCTATGGCTACACCTTC. The V call is TRBV7-8, the J call TRBJ1-2; D gene uncertain. This CDR3 comprises 14 residues. CDR1 is SGHVS and CDR2 is FQNEAQ in the germline V gene. V was shortened by 1 base and J by 4 bases, with 10 bases between the two germline ends.